These 6 T cell receptor beta chains came from one sample sequenced in a study of vaccination effects on CD4 cells after COVID-19. Ahead of sequencing, the ViraFEST assay grew antigen-specific CD4+ T cells using viral peptide pools. Following culture for approximately ten days, CD4+ T cells were isolated. Having tested negative for nucleocapsid antibodies, the vaccine recipients showed no prior SARS-CoV-2 infection. Sequenced by immunoSEQ multiplex PCR; TCRdb stores in-frame clones only, minus some. The table includes about 23,000 clones, approximately 69% detected once. Their specific antigens are unknown. Sequences were derived from CD4+ T cells from PBMCs cultured with SARS-CoV-2 spike peptides, sampled before COVID-19 vaccination. These TCRs come from a human donor who received a COVID-19 vaccine.

V usage is TRBV11-1 and J usage is TRBJ2-7, with TRBD2 matching over 8 bases. Unmatched junction bases numbered 12, after V lost 5 bases and J lost 3 bases. This CDR3 region has 16 residues. Per the germline V gene, CDR1 is SGHAT and CDR2 is FQDESV (reference sequence). The CDR3 nucleotides read TGTGCCAGCAGCCACCTAGCTTCGGGGGGGCTCTACGAGCAGTACTTC. Amino acids: CASSHLASGGLYEQYF.

The chain couples TRBV19 to TRBJ2-6; 12 bases line up with TRBD2. This CDR3 contains 17 residues. The germline gives CDR1 LNHDA, CDR2 SQIVND (reference sequence). Trimming took 8 bases from V and 0 from J; bases not matched to a gene: 5. The CDR3 DNA follows: TGTGCCAGTTCTACTAGCGGGGGGAGCTCTGGGGCCAACGTCCTGACTTTC. This translates into CASSTSGGSSGANVLTF.

This sequence joins TRBV5-1 and TRBJ2-7; a possible D gene is TRBD1 (6 bases). In germline, CDR1 is SGHRS, CDR2 YFSETQ. The CDR3 covers 14 residues. The V and J ends lost 5 bases and 3 bases respectively, with 15 bases between them. CDR3 DNA sequence: TGCGCCAGCAGTTCACAGGGTAGTGGCTACGAGCAGTACTTC. Protein sequence: CASSSQGSGYEQYF.

This chain connects TRBV5-8 to TRBJ1-5; D unresolved. V was cut by 2 bases and J by 2 bases, with 14 bases left in between. The CDR3 sequence is 16 residues long. Germline-derived CDR1 and CDR2 are SGHTS and YDEGEE. The CDR3 DNA sequence: TGTGCCAGCAGCTTTTTATCGACAATTGGCAATCAGCCCCAGCATTTT. This encodes CASSFLSTIGNQPQHF.

This clone occurred a few times. The rearrangement joins TRBV6-5 to TRBJ2-2; D uncertain. Between the trimmed V and J ends, which lost 7 bases and 0 bases, there was a span of 6 bases. CDR3 size: 13 residues. The V gene's germline CDR1 is MNHEY and CDR2 SVGAGI. CDR3 nucleotide sequence: TGTGCCAGCACCACGACGAACACCGGGGAGCTGTTTTTT. Residues: CASTTTNTGELFF.

The rearrangement links TRBV3-1 (or the pseudogene TRBV3-2) to TRBJ2-5, with D possibly TRBD1 on 5 matching bases. The CDR3 is made up of 15 amino acids. Per the germline V gene, CDR1 is LGHDT and CDR2 is YNNKEL (reference sequence). Trimming removed 4 bases at V and 5 bases at J, with 17 bases between. CDR3: CASSRTMGRGETQYF. CDR3 DNA: TGTGCCAGCAGCCGGACGATGGGGCGTGGGGAGACCCAGTACTTC.